Below, 14 T cell receptor beta chains from the same sample are listed, as sequenced in a study of shared clonotypes between healthy human individuals. Using immunoSEQ multiplex PCR, the repertoire was profiled, and TCRdb retains in-frame clones only, with some absent. The sample yields around 2.1 million clones, approximately 95% seen once. Specimen: naive CD4+ T cells sorted from blood. Subset noted: CD45RA+ positively selected. These receptors all stem from a man aged 18 to 35 in good health.

The chain recombines TRBV6-1 with TRBJ1-4; D gene unclear. CDR1 MNHNS and CDR2 SASEGT come from the germline V gene. Deletions cut 6 bases from V and 0 bases from J, with 11 bases between. The CDR3 is 15 amino acids. The CDR3 here is CASRTTQATNEKLFF. The CDR3 DNA reads as TGTGCCAGCAGGACGACCCAGGCAACTAATGAAAAACTGTTTTTT.

The V gene is TRBV28, the J gene TRBJ1-5, with 7 bases aligning to TRBD1. Per the germline V gene, CDR1 is MDHEN and CDR2 is SYDVKM. V was pared by 7 bases and J by 7 bases, with 13 bases of the junction left unmatched. The CDR3 extends over 15 amino acids. The CDR3 region is CASTIGQAGRQPQHF. The CDR3 DNA reads TGTGCCAGCACCATCGGACAGGCCGGTAGGCAGCCCCAGCATTTT.

This clone has just one count. V is TRBV5-1 and J is TRBJ1-1, with D hard to call. From germline, CDR1 is SGHRS and CDR2 YFSETQ. The V end lost 5 bases, the J end lost 0 bases, and 11 bases lay between the germline ends. This CDR3 is 14 amino acids long. The CDR3 is CASSTPTVNTEAFF. The CDR3 DNA is TGCGCCAGCAGTACACCTACTGTGAACACTGAAGCTTTCTTT.

Worth noting for this clone: The identical CDR3 is also encoded by other nucleotide sequences in the sample. CDR3 amino acids: CASSLAENTEAFF. The CDR3 DNA is TGTGCCAGCAGCTTAGCGGAAAACACTGAAGCTTTCTTT. The chain uses TRBV11-2 and TRBJ1-1; no firm D call. Germline V CDR1 and CDR2: SGHAT, FQNNGV. The CDR3 is 13 amino acids. With 1 base removed from V and 2 bases from J, the gap between germline ends came to 5 bases.

The V call is TRBV19, the J call TRBJ1-5, with TRBD1 identical over 11 bases. The ends lost 6 bases at V and 3 bases at J; junction bases unmatched: 10. The CDR3 contains 17 residues. Germline CDR1 LNHDA, CDR2 SQIVND (reference sequence). CDR3 in DNA: TGTGCCAGTAGGTATGGGACAGGGGGGACCGACAATCAGCCCCAGCATTTT. This gives the protein CASRYGTGGTDNQPQHF.

The V and J genes are TRBV27 and TRBJ1-1; TRBD1 is a possible D gene (5 bases). V lost 5 bases to trimming and J lost 4 bases, with 14 bases between them. There are 14 residues in the CDR3. Germline CDR1 reads MNHEY; CDR2 reads SMNVEV (reference sequence). The CDR3 sequence is CASSPPGEITEAFF. The CDR3 DNA reads TGTGCCAGCAGTCCACCGGGGGAGATCACTGAAGCTTTCTTT.

This clone appeared a single time. This specimen includes other DNA sequences encoding the same CDR3. The gene calls are TRBV7-2 and TRBJ1-4; D is ambiguous. Germline V gene sequence: CDR1 SGHTA, CDR2 FQGNSA. There are 13 residues in the CDR3. V gave up 5 bases and J gave up 1 base, with 5 bases separating them. CDR3 protein: CASSPRTNEKLFF. The CDR3 nucleotides are TGTGCCAGCAGCCCTAGAACTAATGAAAAACTGTTTTTT.

The chain combines TRBV5-1 with TRBJ2-3; D not certain. This CDR3 has 13 residues. The ends were cut back, 6 bases at V and 2 bases at J, with 10 bases in the middle. Germline CDR1 and CDR2: SGHRS and YFSETQ. The CDR3 bases are TGCGCCAGCACGACTGGTGACACAGATACGCAGTATTTT. Amino acids: CASTTGDTDTQYF. Variable domain in full (rest from reference TRBV5-1 and TRBJ2-3): KAGVTQTPRYLIKTRGQQVTLSCSPISGHRSVSWYQQTPGQGLQFLFEYFSETQRNKGNFPGRFSGRQFSNSRSEMNVSTLELGDSALYLCASTTGDTDTQYFGPGTRLTVL.

This CDR3 reads CSATKTQTQYF. CDR3 DNA sequence: TGCAGTGCAACAAAGACACAGACCCAGTACTTC. V gene TRBV20-1 combines with J gene TRBJ2-5, with D hard to call. This CDR3 has 11 amino acids. Trimming shortened V by 6 bases and J by 6 bases, and 11 bases separated the two germline ends. Looked up from germline, CDR1 is DFQATT and CDR2 is SNEGSKA (reference sequence).

The chain links TRBV18 to TRBJ2-2, with a weak D call TRBD1 (6 bases). Trimming stripped 4 bases from V and 0 bases from J, with 18 bases between. Germline CDR1 reads KGHSH; CDR2 reads LQKENI. This CDR3 has 18 amino acids. In DNA form, the CDR3 reads TGTGCCAGCTCACTAAGGATGGATAGGACAGCGAACACCGGGGAGCTGTTTTTT. Amino acid sequence: CASSLRMDRTANTGELFF.

The genes are TRBV28 and TRBJ1-1; TRBD1 matches 8 bases. Trimming at V came to 2 bases and at J to 4 bases, leaving 6 bases not matched to a gene. CDR3 length equals 15 residues. Germline values: CDR1 MDHEN, CDR2 SYDVKM. The CDR3 sequence is CASSLRRTGSTEAFF. CDR3 nucleotides: TGTGCCAGCAGTTTAAGGCGGACAGGGAGCACTGAAGCTTTCTTT.

The chain employs TRBV5-6 and TRBJ2-5; TRBD2 matches at 9 bases. This CDR3 region has 16 residues. The V gene's germline CDR1 is SGHDT and CDR2 YYEEEE. V lost 3 bases to trimming and J lost 4 bases; unmatched junction nucleotides: 10. CDR3 region: CASSYRREGPRETQYF. DNA of the CDR3: TGTGCCAGCAGCTATCGGCGGGAGGGCCCTCGAGAGACCCAGTACTTC.

The chain is built from TRBV10-3 and TRBJ1-6, with 11 positions matching TRBD1. The CDR3 sequence is 16 residues long. CDR1 is ENHRY and CDR2 is SYGVKD in the germline V gene. V dropped 6 bases and J dropped 6; count of bases not matched to a gene: 7. In nucleotides, the CDR3 is TGTGCCATCAGAAAGGGACAGGGGGAGGGTAATTCACCCCTCCACTTT. It is translated as CAIRKGQGEGNSPLHF.

V gene TRBV18 combines with J gene TRBJ2-3, with D possibly being TRBD1 (6 bases). Germline assignment: CDR1 KGHSH and CDR2 LQKENI. V lost 4 bases to trimming and J lost 1 base, with 15 bases between them. There are 16 residues in the CDR3. The CDR3 region is CASSLGTPAGTDTQYF. The DNA for the CDR3 is TGTGCCAGCTCACTCGGGACACCGGCGGGCACAGATACGCAGTATTTT.